The next 32 T cell receptor beta chains were all read from a single sample in a study of shared clonotypes between healthy human individuals. CD45RO negativity and positive selection for CCR7 defined naive CD8 cells, a population that excluded terminally differentiated effector memory CD45RA+ cells. Repertoires were generated with immunoSEQ multiplex PCR, while TCRdb's copy carries only in-frame clones and drops some. This repertoire shows about 700,000 clones, 90% to 95% found once; its top ten account for approximately 22%. Sequencing used naive CD8+ T cells sorted from blood. Every receptor here comes from a man aged 25 to 45 in good health.

CDR3 nucleotides: TGTGCCAGCAGTCCGAGATTCAGGACTGAAGCTTTCTTT. Translating it yields CASSPRFRTEAFF. J is TRBJ1-1 and V is TRBV2, with D unresolved. CDR3 length: 13 amino acids. Germline lookup yields CDR1 SNHLY and CDR2 FYNNEI. With 5 bases removed from V and 5 bases from J, the gap between germline ends came to 12 bases.

The rearrangement links TRBV4-3 to TRBJ2-5, with D unclear. The CDR3 totals 14 residues. Trimming stripped 1 base from V and 5 bases from J, with 11 bases between. The germline gives CDR1 LGHNA, CDR2 YSLEER. DNA for the CDR3: TGCGCCAGCAGCCAAGTCCTGGCTCCGGAGACCCAGTACTTC. Encoded protein: CASSQVLAPETQYF.

The chain links TRBV6-5 to TRBJ1-1, with 8 bases lining up with TRBD1. The CDR3 consists of 15 residues. Germline V gene data show CDR1 as MNHEY and CDR2 as SVGAGI. Losses at the gene ends were 2 bases for V and 3 bases for J; bases not matched to a gene: 5. The CDR3 DNA sequence: TGTGCCAGCAGTTACAGATGGGGACAGGACACTGAAGCTTTCTTT. Protein product: CASSYRWGQDTEAFF.

V is TRBV10-3 and J is TRBJ2-1; 10 bases match TRBD2. CDR1 is ENHRY, CDR2 SYGVKD, per germline. Trimming cost V 1 base and J 6 bases; bases outside gene matches: 18. The CDR3 runs to 20 residues. CDR3 sequence: CAISEFGLAVTRHSRNEQFF. DNA for the CDR3: TGTGCCATCAGTGAGTTTGGACTAGCGGTAACCCGCCACAGCCGCAATGAGCAGTTCTTC.

The chain links TRBV7-2 to TRBJ2-1; TRBD2 matches at 9 bases. This CDR3 comprises 17 residues. The germline gives CDR1 SGHTA, CDR2 FQGNSA. The junction had 7 bases not matched to a gene; V was cut back by 0 bases and J by 4 bases. The CDR3, as DNA: TGTGCCAGCAGCTTAGCGGCTGGGCGGGAGGGATACAATGAGCAGTTCTTC. Its translation: CASSLAAGREGYNEQFF.

With respect to this clone: The sample carries other DNA sequences with the same CDR3. The chain couples TRBV27 to TRBJ1-5; unclear D gene. The CDR3 totals 15 residues. Trimming stripped 1 base from V and 0 bases from J, with 7 bases between. From germline, CDR1 is MNHEY and CDR2 SMNVEV (reference sequence). For the CDR3, the DNA is TGTGCCAGCAGTTTATACGGGTATAGCAATCAGCCCCAGCATTTT. Translating it yields CASSLYGYSNQPQHF.

The V call is TRBV15, the J call TRBJ2-7; D possibly uses TRBD1 or TRBD2 (5 bases each). Trimming pared 3 bases from V and 3 bases from J, leaving 9 bases between. Per germline, CDR1 LNHNV and CDR2 YYDKDF (reference sequence). This CDR3 has 13 residues. CDR3 protein: CATSSGARYEQYF. CDR3 DNA sequence: TGTGCCACCAGCAGCGGGGCCCGCTACGAGCAGTACTTC.

The J gene is TRBJ2-4, the V gene TRBV10-3; no firm D call. CDR1 and CDR2 from the germline V gene are ENHRY and SYGVKD. The CDR3 has 15 amino acids. Trimming removed 2 bases at V and 0 bases at J, with 8 bases between. CDR3 amino acids: CAISETDLAKNIQYF. The CDR3 coding sequence is TGTGCCATCAGTGAGACCGATTTAGCCAAAAACATTCAGTACTTC.

The chain employs TRBV2 and TRBJ2-2, with 9 bases lining up with TRBD1. Germline trimming cut 6 bases from V and 1 base from J; bases unmatched to any gene: 3. Looked up from germline, CDR1 is SNHLY and CDR2 is FYNNEI. The CDR3 has 15 residues. The CDR3: CASSPGQGNTGELFF. The CDR3 DNA sequence: TGTGCCAGCAGCCCGGGACAGGGGAACACCGGGGAGCTGTTTTTT.

This chain links TRBV28 with TRBJ1-1; TRBD1 matches 7 bases. This CDR3 has 16 residues. After removal of 6 bases from V and 4 bases from J, the junction contained 14 bases not matched to a gene. The germline V gene has CDR1 MDHEN and CDR2 SYDVKM. The CDR3 DNA sequence: TGTGCCAGCAGCTTACTCCGCAGGGGGGACGGCACTGAAGCTTTCTTT. Its translation is CASSLLRRGDGTEAFF.

J is TRBJ1-2 and V is TRBV30; the match to TRBD1 covers 11 bases. The junction had 3 bases not matched to a gene; V was cut back by 3 bases and J by 3 bases. The CDR3 length is 14 residues. Per germline, CDR1 GTSNPN and CDR2 SVGIG (reference sequence). As DNA, the CDR3 is TGTGCCTGGAGCCGGACAGGGGGCGACTATGGCTACACCTTC. Its protein product is CAWSRTGGDYGYTF. Combining the CDR3 with reference TRBV30 and TRBJ1-2 gives the whole variable domain SQTIHQWPATLVQPVGSPLSLECTVEGTSNPNLYWYRQAAGRGLQLLFYSVGIGQISSEVPQNLSASRPQDRQFILSSKKLLLSDSGFYLCAWSRTGGDYGYTFGSGTRLTVV.

The CDR3 sequence: CASRHAGIGANVLTF. For the CDR3, the DNA is TGTGCCAGCAGGCACGCAGGGATTGGGGCCAACGTCCTGACTTTC. This chain links TRBV7-9 with TRBJ2-6; possibly TRBD1 for D (5 bases). Germline V gene data show CDR1 as SEHNR and CDR2 as FQNEAQ (reference sequence). The CDR3 totals 15 residues. With 6 bases removed from V and 3 bases from J, the gap between germline ends came to 12 bases.

This chain connects TRBV15 to TRBJ2-5, with 7 bases lining up with TRBD2. The V segment lost 3 bases and the J segment 6 bases; nucleotides outside the gene matches: 10. Germline loops: CDR1 LNHNV, CDR2 YYDKDF (reference sequence). The CDR3 consists of 15 residues. CDR3 sequence reads: CATSRGRGSMKTQYF. CDR3 sequence (DNA): TGTGCCACCAGCAGGGGACGCGGGAGTATGAAGACCCAGTACTTC.

This chain joins TRBV28 and TRBJ2-7; TRBD1 aligns across 8 bases. CDR3 length equals 17 residues. Trimming took 7 bases from V and 2 from J; bases not matched to a gene: 16. CDR1 MDHEN and CDR2 SYDVKM come from the germline V gene. Here the CDR3 DNA reads TGTGCCAGCACCCAAAGGCCAACAGGGGGGTACACCTACGAGCAGTACTTC. Its translation is CASTQRPTGGYTYEQYF.

This sequence joins TRBV4-3 and TRBJ2-7, with D hard to call. This CDR3 has 16 residues. Germline values: CDR1 LGHNA, CDR2 YSLEER. Deletions cut 4 bases from V and 2 bases from J, with 18 bases between. CDR3 DNA sequence: TGCGCCAGCAGCCCGGTGGGTGGTAATCCGGCCTACGAGCAGTACTTC. This gives the protein CASSPVGGNPAYEQYF.

In its sample, this clone was seen once. Other DNA sequences in the sample encode the same CDR3. The chain recombines TRBV10-3 with TRBJ2-7; no definite D call. The germline gives CDR1 ENHRY, CDR2 SYGVKD. Trimming took off 3 bases at V and 2 bases at J, with 5 bases between the two ends. CDR3 size: 12 residues. CDR3 bases: TGTGCCATCAGTGAAAGGGCCTACGAGCAGTACTTC. It translates to CAISERAYEQYF.

The V and J genes are TRBV4-2 and TRBJ2-7; maybe TRBD1 (6 bases). CDR1 is LGHNA, CDR2 YNFKEQ, per germline. The CDR3 length is 14 residues. The germline V and J ends were trimmed by 3 bases and 3 bases, with 12 bases remaining between them. The CDR3 bases are TGTGCCAGCAGCCATGGGGACACCAGCTACGAGCAGTACTTC. It specifies CASSHGDTSYEQYF.

The genes are TRBV11-2 and TRBJ1-4; a possible D gene is TRBD1 (5 bases). The CDR3 consists of 17 residues. Germline V gene lookup returns CDR1 SGHAT and CDR2 FQNNGV. V lost 4 bases and J 7 bases, leaving 22 bases between the germline ends. The CDR3 loop is CASSSPSSSRAPEKLFF. DNA for the CDR3: TGTGCCAGCAGCTCGCCCTCGAGTTCCAGGGCTCCTGAAAAACTGTTTTTT.

The chain recombines TRBV7-9 with TRBJ2-7; tentatively, D is TRBD1 (5 bases). CDR1 and CDR2 from the germline V gene are SEHNR and FQNEAQ (reference sequence). The V end lost 4 bases, the J end lost 3 bases, and 16 bases lay between the germline ends. The CDR3 consists of 15 residues. CDR3 DNA: TGTGCCAGCAGCTCTGAACAGGTGGACCACTACGAGCAGTACTTC. This gives the protein CASSSEQVDHYEQYF.

The chain recombines TRBV6-5 with TRBJ2-5, with a weak D call TRBD1 (6 bases). The CDR3 sequence is 15 residues long. CDR1 is MNHEY and CDR2 is SVGAGI in the germline V gene. Trimming shortened V by 5 bases and J by 5 bases, and 18 bases separated the two germline ends. CDR3 amino acids: CASSLTGPSLETQYF. CDR3 sequence (DNA): TGTGCCAGCAGTCTGACAGGCCCTTCCTTGGAGACCCAGTACTTC.

The chain is built from TRBV7-8 and TRBJ2-3; D is perhaps TRBD1 or TRBD2 (5 bases each). The V end was cut by 1 base, the J end by 0 bases, with 17 bases between. The CDR3 contains 18 residues. The germline CDR1 and CDR2 sequences are SGHVS and FQNEAQ. Written as DNA, the CDR3 is TGTGCCAGCAGCTTAGGGTTCCGGGACGGATCTAGCACAGATACGCAGTATTTT. This encodes CASSLGFRDGSSTDTQYF.

The V and J genes are TRBV7-9 and TRBJ2-1; D gene unclear. Trimming stripped 7 bases from V and 7 bases from J, with 5 bases between. In germline, CDR1 is SEHNR, CDR2 FQNEAQ (reference sequence). The CDR3 extends over 10 amino acids. The CDR3 protein is CASNPNEQFF. The CDR3 region has the DNA TGTGCCAGCAACCCGAATGAGCAGTTCTTC.

V and J are TRBV30 and TRBJ1-2; weak D call: TRBD1 (6 bases). In germline, CDR1 is GTSNPN, CDR2 SVGIG (reference sequence). This CDR3 is 14 amino acids long. V was pared by 0 bases and J by 2 bases, with 10 bases between. The CDR3 DNA sequence: TGTGCCTGGAGTGTACAGGGCGGAAACTATGGCTACACCTTC. This encodes CAWSVQGGNYGYTF.

The V gene is TRBV7-9, the J gene TRBJ1-1; TRBD1 is a possible D gene (6 bases). The CDR3 totals 15 residues. The germline CDR1 and CDR2 sequences are SEHNR and FQNEAQ (reference sequence). Trimming cost V 2 bases and J 3 bases, with 13 bases left between them. The CDR3 sequence is CASSLTQGQDTEAFF. The CDR3 bases are TGTGCCAGCAGCTTAACGCAGGGGCAGGACACTGAAGCTTTCTTT.

The V gene is TRBV4-1, the J gene TRBJ1-1, with 7 bases identical to TRBD1. CDR1 MGHRA and CDR2 YSYEKL come from the germline V gene. The CDR3 contains 16 residues. Trimming took 0 bases from V and 4 from J; bases not matched to a gene: 8. In DNA, the CDR3 is TGCGCCAGCAGCCAAGAAGGGCGACAGGGAAGCACTGAAGCTTTCTTT. It codes for CASSQEGRQGSTEAFF.

This chain links TRBV7-9 with TRBJ1-2; 9 positions match TRBD1. Trimming at V came to 3 bases and at J to 3 bases, leaving 5 bases not matched to a gene. CDR3 length: 15 residues. Germline V gene lookup returns CDR1 SEHNR and CDR2 FQNEAQ (reference sequence). CDR3 protein: CASSFDWDRDYGYTF. The CDR3 DNA reads TGTGCCAGCAGCTTTGATTGGGACAGGGACTATGGCTACACCTTC.

The chain employs TRBV5-4 and TRBJ2-1, with D maybe TRBD2 (5 bases). The CDR3 is 16 amino acids. The V and J ends lost 0 bases and 4 bases respectively, with 14 bases between them. Per germline, CDR1 SGHNT and CDR2 YYREEE (reference sequence). The CDR3 DNA reads TGTGCCAGCAGCTTGGTGGGTGTTCGGGGTTACAATGAGCAGTTCTTC. Its protein product is CASSLVGVRGYNEQFF.

The V gene is TRBV13, the J gene TRBJ1-1; D unresolved. The CDR3 consists of 17 residues. With 4 bases removed from V and 1 base from J, the gap between germline ends came to 19 bases. Per germline, CDR1 PRHDT and CDR2 FYEKMQ (reference sequence). The CDR3 sequence is CASSSAPGGSGNTEAFF. The CDR3 region has the DNA TGTGCCAGCAGCTCGGCCCCGGGAGGGTCAGGGAACACTGAAGCTTTCTTT.

The chain uses TRBV14 and TRBJ2-2; 14 bases line up with TRBD2. Trimming took 2 bases from V and 1 from J; bases not matched to a gene: 6. Germline assignment: CDR1 SGHDN and CDR2 FVKESK. The CDR3 is made up of 19 amino acids. The chain's CDR3 is CASSQLRGLAGGNTGELFF. The DNA for the CDR3 is TGTGCCAGCAGCCAACTAAGAGGACTAGCGGGAGGGAACACCGGGGAGCTGTTTTTT.

This chain links TRBV15 with TRBJ2-7, with 7 positions matching TRBD1. The CDR3 totals 16 residues. CDR1 and CDR2 from the germline V gene are LNHNV and YYDKDF (reference sequence). V gave up 5 bases and J gave up 2 bases; unmatched junction bases: 12. This CDR3 is CATSSNRDSSTYEQYF. In nucleotides, the CDR3 is TGTGCCACCAGCTCAAACCGGGACAGCAGTACCTACGAGCAGTACTTC.

This chain uses TRBV27 with TRBJ1-4, with a weak D call TRBD1 (5 bases). The CDR3 length is 16 residues. The germline CDR1 and CDR2 sequences are MNHEY and SMNVEV (reference sequence). V was pared by 6 bases and J by 0 bases, with 14 bases between. The CDR3 spells CASSQLPGTTNEKLFF. CDR3 coding DNA: TGTGCCAGCAGCCAGCTTCCAGGGACAACTAATGAAAAACTGTTTTTT. The variable domain in full, completed from reference TRBV27 and TRBJ1-4, reads EAQVTQNPRYLITVTGKKLTVTCSQNMNHEYMSWYRQDPGLGLRQIYYSMNVEVTDKGDVPEGYKVSRKEKRNFPLILESPSPNQTSLYFCASSQLPGTTNEKLFFGSGTQLSVL.

The chain uses TRBV13 and TRBJ2-1; TRBD1 matches at 11 bases. The trim removed 3 bases at V and 6 bases at J, leaving 7 bases unmatched. The CDR3 spans 16 residues. Germline V gene sequence: CDR1 PRHDT, CDR2 FYEKMQ (reference sequence). This CDR3 reads CASSFRTGGVLNEQFF. The CDR3 DNA reads as TGTGCCAGCAGCTTCCGGACAGGGGGCGTTCTCAATGAGCAGTTCTTC. The entire variable domain, with the rest obtained from reference TRBV13 and TRBJ2-1, is as follows: AAGVIQSPRHLIKEKRETATLKCYPIPRHDTVYWYQQGPGQDPQFLISFYEKMQSDKGSIPDRFSAQQFSDYHSELNMSSLELGDSALYFCASSFRTGGVLNEQFFGPGTRLTVL.